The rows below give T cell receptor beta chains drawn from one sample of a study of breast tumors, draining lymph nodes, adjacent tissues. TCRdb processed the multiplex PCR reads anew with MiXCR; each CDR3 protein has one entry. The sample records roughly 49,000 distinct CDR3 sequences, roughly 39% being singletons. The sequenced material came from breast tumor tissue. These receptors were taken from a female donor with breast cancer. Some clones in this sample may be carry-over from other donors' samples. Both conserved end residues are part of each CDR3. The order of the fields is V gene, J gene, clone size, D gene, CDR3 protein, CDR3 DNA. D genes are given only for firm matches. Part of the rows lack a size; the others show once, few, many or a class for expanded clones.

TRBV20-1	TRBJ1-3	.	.	CSASRGANTIYF	TGCAGTGCTTCCAGGGGTGCAAACACCATATATTTT
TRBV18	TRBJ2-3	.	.	CASSPRTGLVADTQYF	TGTGCCAGCTCACCAAGGACTGGATTAGTTGCAGATACGCAGTATTTT
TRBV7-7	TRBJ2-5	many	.	CASSLNSGQGETQYF	TGTGCCAGCAGCTTAAATTCTGGGCAGGGCGAGACCCAGTACTTC
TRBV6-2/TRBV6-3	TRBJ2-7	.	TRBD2	CASSGGTSYFYEQYF	TGTGCCAGCAGTGGGGGGACTAGCTACTTCTACGAGCAGTACTTC
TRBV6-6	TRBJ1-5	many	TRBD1	CASSDRVGQPQHF	TGTGCCAGCAGTGACAGGGTAGGTCAGCCCCAGCATTTT
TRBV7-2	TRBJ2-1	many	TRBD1	CASSLGQGPYNEQFF	TGTGCCAGCAGCTTAGGACAGGGACCCTACAATGAGCAGTTCTTC
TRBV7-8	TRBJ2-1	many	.	CASSSKRGIGGANEQFF	TGTGCCAGCAGCTCAAAGCGCGGGATAGGAGGGGCGAATGAGCAGTTCTTC
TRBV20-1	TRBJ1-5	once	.	CSARVQETQHF	TGCAGTGCTAGAGTACAAGAGACCCAGCATTTT
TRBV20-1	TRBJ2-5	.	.	CSAWGRETQYF	TGCAGTGCGTGGGGGCGAGAGACCCAGTACTTC
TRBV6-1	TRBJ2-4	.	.	CASSEAPGVQTKNIQYF	TGTGCCAGCAGTGAAGCCCCGGGAGTTCAAACCAAAAACATTCAGTACTTC
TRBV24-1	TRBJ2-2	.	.	CATEGQTTGELFF	TGTGCCACGGAGGGACAGACTACCGGGGAGCTGTTTTTT
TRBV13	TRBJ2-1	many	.	CASSPPRGLNNEQFF	TGTGCCAGCAGCCCCCCCAGGGGACTTAACAATGAGCAGTTCTTC
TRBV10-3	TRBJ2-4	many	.	CAISQGLAKNIQYF	TGTGCCATCAGTCAGGGTCTAGCCAAAAACATTCAGTACTTC
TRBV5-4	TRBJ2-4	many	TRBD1	CASMVDRGANIQYF	TGTGCCAGCATGGTTGACAGGGGGGCAAACATTCAGTACTTC
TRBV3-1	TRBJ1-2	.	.	CAGSQGNYGYTF	TGCGCCGGCAGCCAAGGCAACTATGGCTACACCTTC
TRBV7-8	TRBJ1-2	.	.	CASSLEGYGYTF	TGTGCCAGCAGCTTAGAGGGCTATGGCTACACCTTC
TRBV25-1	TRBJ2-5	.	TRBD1	CANSVDRGQEETQHF	TGTGCCAACAGTGTTGACAGGGGGCAAGAAGAGACCCAGCACTTC
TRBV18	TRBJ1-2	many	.	CASSPSDINYGYTF	TGTGCCAGCTCACCTTCGGACATAAACTATGGCTACACCTTC
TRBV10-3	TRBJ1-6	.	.	CAISPGVDSPLHF	TGTGCCATCAGTCCAGGGGTCGATTCACCCCTCCACTTT
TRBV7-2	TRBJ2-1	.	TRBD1	CASSLAGTGATDTQFF	TGTGCCAGCAGCTTAGCTGGGACAGGGGCCACAGATACGCAGTTCTTC
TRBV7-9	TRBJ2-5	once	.	CASSLVSGETQYF	TGTGCCAGCAGCTTAGTTAGCGGAGAGACCCAGTACTTC
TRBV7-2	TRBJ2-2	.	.	CASSFSANTGELLF	TGTGCCAGCAGCTTTTCTGCAAACACCGGGGAGCTGCTTTTT
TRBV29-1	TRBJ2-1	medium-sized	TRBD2	CSAGLDNEQFF	TGCAGCGCTGGACTAGACAATGAGCAGTTCTTC
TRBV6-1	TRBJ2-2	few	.	CASSPSRGTGELFF	TGTGCCAGCAGTCCTTCCAGAGGCACCGGGGAGCTGTTTTTT